The 16 T cell receptor beta chains presented below share a single source sample, sequenced in a study of blood T cells in healthy people across ages. A second PCR, run for about 7 to 11 cycles, used a sample-barcoded 5' primer plus a J-beta primer mix. Each CDR3 protein gets one entry after TCRdb re-called the 5' RACE reads with MiXCR. The sample has 600,000 to 800,000 distinct CDR3 sequences, roughly half seen once. The sequencing sample was made of blood. The source is a woman aged 80 or over in good health.

As concerns this clonotype: A much larger clone differs from this one at a single base, so this may be a read error. The V call is TRBV2, the J call TRBJ2-5; D possibly corresponds to TRBD1 (5 bases). CDR1 is SNHLY, CDR2 FYNNEI, per germline. The CDR3 extends over 14 amino acids. V was trimmed by 3 bases and J by 11 bases, leaving 19 bases between them. CDR3 loop: CASSDLPQGSEQYF. The CDR3 nucleotides read TGTGCCAGCAGTGACCTACCGCAGGGCAGTGAGCAGTACTTC.

The chain links TRBV7-3 to TRBJ2-3; D is undetermined. Germline V gives CDR1 SGHTA, CDR2 FQGTGA. The ends were cut back, 3 bases at V and 5 bases at J, with 15 bases in the middle. The CDR3 length is 15 residues. CDR3 region: CASSLMGSTGDTQYF. CDR3 nucleotides: TGTGCCAGCAGCTTGATGGGGTCAACGGGAGATACGCAGTATTTT.

The gene calls are TRBV13 and TRBJ2-1; D remains unclear. Trimming took 3 bases from V and 10 from J, leaving 13 bases between them. This CDR3 has 13 amino acids. Germline loops: CDR1 PRHDT, CDR2 FYEKMQ (reference sequence). The DNA for the CDR3 is TGTGCCAGCAGCTTCAAGGGCGCCGGAGAGCAGTTCTTC. Its protein is CASSFKGAGEQFF.

The chain has TRBV25-1 and TRBJ2-4; 7 bases match TRBD1. The J call is in doubt because the DNA end fits TRBJ2-5 better. Germline V gene lookup returns CDR1 MGHDK and CDR2 SYGVNS. The CDR3 is 17 amino acids. For the CDR3, the DNA is TGTGCCAGCAGTGAATCTAACCCCGGACAGGAACAAGAGACCCAGTACTTC. This translates into CASSESNPGQEQETQYF.

This clonotype was recorded only once. The CDR3 nucleotides read TGTGCCAGCAGCGTGACAGGGGGCTTTAATGAGCAGTTCTTC. It specifies CASSVTGGFNEQFF. The rearrangement joins TRBV7-2 to TRBJ2-1; TRBD1 aligns across 10 bases. After removal of 5 bases from V and 7 bases from J, the junction contained 5 bases not matched to a gene. CDR3 size: 14 residues. The V gene's germline CDR1 is SGHTA and CDR2 FQGNSA.

This clonotype was picked up many times. The rearrangement links TRBV29-1 to TRBJ1-5; no firm D call. Germline V gives CDR1 SQVTM, CDR2 ANQGSEA. This CDR3 spans 13 amino acids. Trimming removed 5 bases from V and 5 bases from J, with 13 bases in between. The CDR3 sequence: CSVKRTGDQPQHF. CDR3 coding DNA: TGCAGCGTTAAACGGACGGGAGATCAGCCCCAGCATTTT. The full variable domain, in which reference TRBV29-1 and TRBJ1-5 provide the parts outside the CDR3, is SAVISQKPSRDICQRGTSLTIQCQVDSQVTMMFWYRQQPGQSLTLIATANQGSEATYESGFVIDKFPISRPNLTFSTLTVSNMSPEDSSIYLCSVKRTGDQPQHFGDGTRLSIL.

The chain uses TRBV4-3 and TRBJ2-3; D is unclear. The CDR3 has 14 residues. Trimming cost V 0 bases and J 4 bases, with 8 bases left between them. Germline-derived CDR1 and CDR2 are LGHNA and YSLEER. The CDR3 is CASSQDRPPDTQYF. The CDR3 nucleotides are TGCGCCAGCAGCCAAGATCGACCCCCAGATACGCAGTATTTT.

The table lists this clonotype with many counts. The chain uses TRBV3-1 and TRBJ2-1; 8 bases are a match to TRBD2. The ends lost 6 bases at V and 4 bases at J; junction bases unmatched: 2. The CDR3 covers 13 residues. Per germline, CDR1 LGHDT and CDR2 YNNKEL (reference sequence). The chain's CDR3 is CASRPSGYNEQFF. CDR3 nucleotide sequence: TGTGCCAGCAGGCCTAGCGGGTACAATGAGCAGTTCTTC.

This clonotype was recorded many times. V is TRBV20-1 and J is TRBJ2-5; D possibly uses TRBD1 or TRBD2 (5 bases each). CDR3 length: 16 residues. V was trimmed by 1 base and J by 2 bases, leaving 17 bases between them. Germline CDR1 reads DFQATT; CDR2 reads SNEGSKA (reference sequence). Here the CDR3 reads CSARVAGSSQQETQYF. The CDR3 DNA reads TGCAGTGCTAGAGTCGCAGGGAGTTCCCAACAAGAGACCCAGTACTTC.

The CDR3 sequence: CASSDKRLTASSGNTIYF. The DNA of the CDR3 is TGTGCCAGCAGTGATAAAAGACTGACCGCGAGCTCTGGAAACACCATATATTTT. The gene calls are TRBV2 and TRBJ1-3, with D uncertain. V lost 3 bases and J lost 0, with 18 bases in between. The CDR3 is made up of 18 amino acids. Germline CDR1 is SNHLY and CDR2 is FYNNEI.

The chain is built from TRBV4-2 and TRBJ1-2, with D perhaps matching TRBD1 (5 bases). In germline, CDR1 is LGHNA, CDR2 YNFKEQ. CDR3 length equals 15 residues. Trimming shortened V by 0 bases and J by 7 bases, and 15 bases separated the two germline ends. CDR3 in amino acids: CASSQDSRAVGGYTF. The CDR3 DNA reads TGTGCCAGCAGCCAAGATTCCAGGGCGGTCGGTGGCTACACCTTC.

This clonotype was observed a handful of times. This clone may be a read error of a much larger clone one base away. The rearrangement uses TRBV29-1 and TRBJ1-2; 7 bases match TRBD1. V shed 4 bases, J shed 1 base, and the junction held 18 bases outside the gene matches. Germline CDR1 is SQVTM and CDR2 is ANQGSEA. The CDR3 consists of 18 residues. The CDR3 DNA reads TGCAGCGTTGCCACCACTTTATTGACAGGGTCGGGTAACTATGGCTACACCTTC. Its translation is CSVATTLLTGSGNYGYTF. Looking up the rest from reference TRBV29-1 and TRBJ1-2 gives the full variable domain: SAVISQKPSRDICQRGTSLTIQCQVDSQVTMMFWYRQQPGQSLTLIATANQGSEATYESGFVIDKFPISRPNLTFSTLTVSNMSPEDSSIYLCSVATTLLTGSGNYGYTFGSGTRLTVV.

The rearrangement links TRBV7-2 to TRBJ1-2; possible D gene TRBD1, 6 bases. Germline V gene data show CDR1 as SGHTA and CDR2 as FQGNSA. The CDR3 loop spans 16 amino acids. Deletions cut 2 bases from V and 2 bases from J, with 15 bases between. CDR3 nucleotides: TGTGCCAGCAGCTTAATAGGCGGGGGGCAGAACTATGGCTACACCTTC. It specifies CASSLIGGGQNYGYTF.

Many counts were recorded for this clonotype. V is TRBV4-1 and J is TRBJ2-3; the D is unclear. Trimming shortened V by 4 bases and J by 6 bases, and 20 bases separated the two germline ends. The V gene's germline CDR1 is MGHRA and CDR2 YSYEKL. This CDR3 is built from 16 residues. CDR3 region: CASSPVQVAGRDTQYF. Here the CDR3 DNA reads TGCGCCAGCAGCCCCGTTCAGGTGGCAGGACGGGATACGCAGTATTTT.

This clonotype was seen ten or more times. The chain carries TRBV28 and TRBJ2-3; the D is unclear. Germline CDR1 is MDHEN and CDR2 is SYDVKM. Trimming removed 2 bases at V and 2 bases at J, with 8 bases between. CDR3 length: 14 amino acids. CDR3: CASSLRPITDTQYF. In DNA form, the CDR3 reads TGTGCCAGCAGTTTACGCCCGATCACAGATACGCAGTATTTT.

With regard to this clonotype: The junction departs from germline at one end; a sequencing error may be responsible. The V and J genes are TRBV10-3 and TRBJ2-5; D perhaps matches TRBD1 (6 bases). The J call may be faulty, since TRBJ2-7 better matches the DNA end. The CDR3 length is 16 residues. The germline V gene has CDR1 ENHRY and CDR2 SYGVKD. CDR3 in amino acids: CTISDPDRTGTYEQYF. The CDR3 nucleotides read TGTACCATCAGTGACCCAGACCGAACAGGGACCTACGAGCAGTACTTC.